The 32 T cell receptor beta chains reported below all come from one sample, sequenced in a study of T cell repertoires in cytomegalovirus infection (dated by TCRdb to the late 2010s). The run used an Illumina HiSeq 1500. The public reads were reanalyzed by TCRdb: fastp trimming at Q25, MiXCR alignment, in-frame beta chains only. Every distinct CDR3 protein forms one entry, paired with its most common genes and DNA. The sample includes a few hundred thousand distinct CDR3 sequences, with approximately 15% observed a single time. The ten most abundant clones make up around 8.1% of the sample. What was sequenced was PBMCs. All receptors derive from a human donor in good health (CMV status not recorded). Some clones in this sample may be carry-over from other donors' samples.

This clonotype was counted a few times. The chain employs TRBV12-3 or TRBV12-4 and TRBJ2-5; 8 bases are a match to TRBD2. The CDR3 is 14 amino acids. V shed 6 bases and J 8 bases; nucleotides not matched to a gene: 11. The chain's CDR3 is CASSHPGLASTQYF. In DNA, the CDR3 is TGTGCCAGCAGCCATCCCGGACTAGCTAGCACCCAGTACTTC.

V usage is TRBV4-3 and J usage is TRBJ2-5; D perhaps matches TRBD2 (6 bases). Germline lookup yields CDR1 LGHNA and CDR2 YSLEER. CDR3 size: 15 residues. Deletions cut 0 bases from V and 4 bases from J, with 12 bases between. For the CDR3, the DNA is TGCGCCAGCAGCCAAGATGTGAGTAGCGGAGAGACCCAGTACTTC. This sequence encodes CASSQDVSSGETQYF.

This clonotype was detected many times. The V and J genes are TRBV6-2 or TRBV6-3 and TRBJ1-2; D gene unclear. Germline loops: CDR1 MNHEY, CDR2 SVGEGT. Deletions cut 5 bases from V and 3 bases from J, with 13 bases between. The CDR3 has 14 amino acids. The CDR3 DNA reads as TGTGCCAGCAGTCGTGAGTACGATGACTATGGCTACACCTTC. Its protein is CASSREYDDYGYTF.

The CDR3 spells CASSQVRTSDEQYF. CDR3 DNA sequence: TGTGCCAGCAGCCAAGTCCGGACTAGCGACGAGCAGTACTTC. The chain links TRBV14 to TRBJ2-7; 9 nucleotides line up with TRBD2. The CDR3 length is 14 residues. Germline V gene sequence: CDR1 SGHDN, CDR2 FVKESK. J gave up 5 bases and V 1 base, and 3 bases lay outside the gene matches. The variable domain in full, with the rest retrieved from reference TRBV14 and TRBJ2-7, is EAGVTQFPSHSVIEKGQTVTLRCDPISGHDNLYWYRRVMGKEIKFLLHFVKESKQDESGMPNNRFLAERTGGTYSTLKVQPAELEDSGVYFCASSQVRTSDEQYFGPGTRLTVT.

To note about this clonotype: This clone may be a read error of a much larger clone one base away. A read error is likely, as this CDR3 ends without the conserved phenylalanine or tryptophan. This chain uses TRBV28 with TRBJ2-3, with 7 bases identical to TRBD2. CDR1 and CDR2 from the germline V gene are MDHEN and SYDVKM. This CDR3 comprises 17 residues. The V and J ends lost 5 bases and 0 bases, in that order; junction bases with no gene match: 11. The DNA for the CDR3 is TGTGCCAGCAGTGATCCGGGACTAACTTCTAGCACAGATACGCAGTATCTT. Translation gives CASSDPGLTSSTDTQYL.

This clonotype was observed at least ten times. The J gene is TRBJ1-3, the V gene TRBV7-2; D may be TRBD1 (6 bases). Trimming took off 5 bases at V and 9 bases at J, with 8 bases between the two ends. CDR1 and CDR2 from the germline V gene are SGHTA and FQGNSA. This CDR3 comprises 11 residues. CDR3 in DNA: TGTGCCAGCAGCCTGACAGGCACCATATATTTT. It translates to CASSLTGTIYF.

This clonotype was picked up many times. For the CDR3, the DNA is TGTGCCAGCAGCAACCGCCCTCCGGGGGCTGGCTATGGCTACACCTTC. Translating gives CASSNRPPGAGYGYTF. The gene calls are TRBV7-2 and TRBJ1-2, with D perhaps TRBD1 (6 bases). The germline CDR1 and CDR2 sequences are SGHTA and FQGNSA. This CDR3 comprises 16 residues. Trimming removed 5 bases at V and 4 bases at J, with 20 bases between.

A word on this clonotype: This may come from a read error, since a much larger clone is one base off. This rearrangement joins TRBV7-6 to TRBJ1-4, with D uncertain. There are 12 residues in the CDR3. Germline CDR1 is SGHVS and CDR2 is FNYEAQ. This chain's CDR3 is CASSLAGENLFF. CDR3 nucleotide sequence: TGTGCCAGCAGCTTAGCTGGTGAAAATCTGTTTTTT.

Only a few counts were recorded for this clonotype. The J gene is TRBJ2-6, the V gene TRBV7-8; D is unresolved. Trimming removed 5 bases from V and 0 bases from J, with 8 bases in between. CDR3 length: 15 residues. Germline V gene data show CDR1 as SGHVS and CDR2 as FQNEAQ. The chain's CDR3 is CASSPDTSGANVLTF. For the CDR3, the DNA is TGTGCCAGCAGCCCTGACACCTCTGGGGCCAACGTCCTGACTTTC.

This clonotype has ten or more counts. This CDR3 reads CASSPQFDEQYF. CDR3 DNA sequence: TGTGCCAGCAGCCCACAGTTCGACGAGCAGTACTTC. The gene calls are TRBV7-6 and TRBJ2-7; no clear D. From germline, CDR1 is SGHVS and CDR2 FNYEAQ. The CDR3 contains 12 residues. V was cut by 5 bases and J by 5 bases, with 10 bases left in between.

This clonotype was counted many times. The V gene is TRBV7-3, the J gene TRBJ2-5; 13 nucleotides line up with TRBD2. There are 17 residues in the CDR3. V gave up 4 bases and J gave up 5 bases; unmatched junction bases: 10. The germline CDR1 and CDR2 sequences are SGHTA and FQGTGA. Here the CDR3 DNA reads TGTGCCAGCAGCTCCGGTAGGACTAGCGGGAGTCTGGAGACCCAGTACTTC. Protein product: CASSSGRTSGSLETQYF.

The chain joins TRBV14 to TRBJ1-4; D call uncertain. V shed 2 bases and J shed 5 bases, with 9 bases lying between them. Germline V gives CDR1 SGHDN, CDR2 FVKESK. The length of the CDR3 is 14 residues. CDR3 residues: CASSQSLWNEKLFF. The CDR3 DNA is TGTGCCAGCAGCCAAAGCCTATGGAATGAAAAACTGTTTTTT.

This clonotype has a count of ten or more. The gene calls are TRBV29-1 and TRBJ2-1; D is perhaps TRBD2 (6 bases). Germline assignment: CDR1 SQVTM and CDR2 ANQGSEA. The V end lost 6 bases, the J end lost 7 bases, and 22 bases lay between the germline ends. This CDR3 has 15 residues. The CDR3 DNA reads as TGCAGCGTCGAGCCGACTAGGGAGAAAGGTAATGAGCAGTTCTTC. Translation: CSVEPTREKGNEQFF.

This clonotype was seen many times. V and J are TRBV7-9 and TRBJ2-1; the match to TRBD2 covers 8 bases. The CDR3 covers 13 residues. The germline V gene encodes CDR1 SEHNR and CDR2 FQNEAQ (reference sequence). Trimming took 8 bases from V and 6 from J; bases not matched to a gene: 6. CDR3 region: CASEGSGINEQFF. In DNA, the CDR3 is TGTGCCAGCGAGGGTAGCGGGATCAATGAGCAGTTCTTC.

This sequence joins TRBV6-2 or TRBV6-3 and TRBJ1-5, with 8 positions matching TRBD1. Germline trimming cut 2 bases from V and 3 bases from J; bases unmatched to any gene: 9. Germline CDR1 and CDR2: MNHEY and SVGEGT. The length of the CDR3 is 17 residues. In DNA, the CDR3 is TGTGCCAGCAGTTACCCAATCGGGACAGGCCACAATCAGCCCCAGCATTTT. It translates to CASSYPIGTGHNQPQHF.

A single count supports this clonotype. The chain is built from TRBV7-3 and TRBJ2-1, with TRBD2 matching over 10 bases. The trim removed 4 bases at V and 2 bases at J, leaving 5 bases unmatched. CDR3 length: 16 amino acids. Per the germline V gene, CDR1 is SGHTA and CDR2 is FQGTGA. The CDR3 is CASSSGLAAAYNEQFF. The CDR3 coding sequence is TGTGCCAGCAGCTCCGGACTAGCGGCCGCCTACAATGAGCAGTTCTTC.

This clonotype was found many times. This rearrangement joins TRBV20-1 to TRBJ2-5, with 9 bases identical to TRBD1. J lost 2 bases, V lost 4 bases, and 5 bases had no gene match. The V gene's germline CDR1 is DFQATT and CDR2 SNEGSKA (reference sequence). CDR3 length equals 14 residues. The DNA of the CDR3 is TGCAGTGCTACTACGGGACAGGGTCAAGAGACCCAGTACTTC. Its protein is CSATTGQGQETQYF.

This clonotype came up a few times. This chain connects TRBV11-2 to TRBJ2-2; 10 nucleotides line up with TRBD2. The CDR3 extends over 17 amino acids. After removal of 4 bases from V and 4 bases from J, the junction contained 9 bases not matched to a gene. Looked up from germline, CDR1 is SGHAT and CDR2 is FQNNGV. For the CDR3, the DNA is TGTGCCAGCAGCTACGCAGCGACTAGCGGGCTCACCGGGGAGCTGTTTTTT. This encodes CASSYAATSGLTGELFF.

The chain joins TRBV20-1 to TRBJ2-5, with D perhaps TRBD2 (5 bases). Trimming removed 1 base from V and 1 base from J, with 13 bases in between. The CDR3 is 15 residues long. Germline V gene lookup returns CDR1 DFQATT and CDR2 SNEGSKA (reference sequence). The CDR3 loop is CSARVWRTGQETQYF. The CDR3 nucleotides read TGCAGTGCTAGAGTTTGGAGGACCGGCCAAGAGACCCAGTACTTC.

This clonotype was detected many times. V usage is TRBV28 and J usage is TRBJ2-3; the D gene could be TRBD1 or TRBD2 (6 bases each). The V and J ends lost 7 bases and 0 bases respectively, with 14 bases between them. CDR1 is MDHEN and CDR2 is SYDVKM in the germline V gene. This CDR3 comprises 15 residues. The CDR3 DNA is TGTGCCAGCAAGAGACTAGGGGGAAGCACAGATACGCAGTATTTT. It encodes CASKRLGGSTDTQYF.

The chain joins TRBV18 to TRBJ1-2; TRBD1 might be the D (6 bases). CDR1 is KGHSH and CDR2 is LQKENI in the germline V gene. Between the trimmed V and J ends, which lost 0 bases and 2 bases, there was a span of 10 bases. The CDR3 loop spans 15 amino acids. The CDR3 sequence is CASSPPGARNYGYTF. The CDR3 DNA follows: TGTGCCAGCTCACCACCGGGGGCACGGAACTATGGCTACACCTTC.

The V gene is TRBV28, the J gene TRBJ1-6; 9 bases are a match to TRBD1. The germline V gene encodes CDR1 MDHEN and CDR2 SYDVKM. This CDR3 comprises 15 residues. Trimming removed 8 bases from V and 11 bases from J; junction bases left unmatched: 13. The CDR3 DNA reads TGTGCCAGCCCTCCACCCGGGACAGGGACGGCACCCCTCCACTTT. Its translation is CASPPPGTGTAPLHF. Using reference TRBV28 and TRBJ1-6 for the parts outside the CDR3, the full variable domain is DVKVTQSSRYLVKRTGEKVFLECVQDMDHENMFWYRQDPGLGLRLIYFSYDVKMKEKGDIPEGYSVSREKKERFSLILESASTNQTSMYLCASPPPGTGTAPLHFGNGTRLTVT.

The sample holds a few counts of this clonotype. The chain joins TRBV10-3 to TRBJ2-1, with unresolved D. V was cut by 10 bases and J by 6 bases, with 16 bases left in between. The CDR3 runs to 13 residues. The germline CDR1 and CDR2 sequences are ENHRY and SYGVKD. CDR3 protein: CATAPGTPNEQFF. CDR3 DNA: TGTGCCACCGCCCCAGGCACCCCCAATGAGCAGTTCTTC.

This clonotype was detected a few times. This sequence joins TRBV20-1 and TRBJ2-2; TRBD2 aligns across 11 bases. CDR1 and CDR2 (germline): DFQATT, SNEGSKA (reference sequence). J gave up 7 bases and V 3 bases, and 7 bases lay outside the gene matches. The CDR3 sequence is 15 residues long. The DNA for the CDR3 is TGCAGTGCTAGTGTGGTAGCGGGAGGGATCGGGGAGCTGTTTTTT. Protein sequence: CSASVVAGGIGELFF.

This clonotype was found many times. This chain uses TRBV7-2 with TRBJ2-5; no clear D. Germline V CDR1 and CDR2: SGHTA, FQGNSA. V was pared by 1 base and J by 1 base, with 13 bases between. This CDR3 has 16 residues. DNA for the CDR3: TGTGCCAGCAGCTTAGACCCCGCAAGGGCCCAAGAGACCCAGTACTTC. Encoded protein: CASSLDPARAQETQYF.

The gene calls are TRBV20-1 and TRBJ1-2, with 7 bases matching TRBD1. Trimming removed 5 bases from V and 2 bases from J; junction bases left unmatched: 5. CDR1 is DFQATT and CDR2 is SNEGSKA in the germline V gene (reference sequence). The CDR3 contains 13 residues. The CDR3 protein is CSADHRGNYGYTF. In DNA, the CDR3 is TGCAGTGCTGACCACAGGGGAAACTATGGCTACACCTTC.

The rearrangement uses TRBV6-5 and TRBJ2-1; D remains unclear. In germline, CDR1 is MNHEY, CDR2 SVGAGI. The CDR3 totals 14 residues. V shed 2 bases and J shed 6 bases, with 11 bases lying between them. CDR3: CASSYTLPSNEQFF. CDR3 coding DNA: TGTGCCAGCAGTTACACCTTACCGAGCAATGAGCAGTTCTTC.

This clonotype has at least ten counts. The gene calls are TRBV7-2 and TRBJ1-2; no definite D call. V dropped 1 base and J dropped 4 bases, with 13 bases sitting between them. The germline V gene encodes CDR1 SGHTA and CDR2 FQGNSA. The CDR3 has 15 amino acids. This chain's CDR3 is CASSLVPQAGYGYTF. DNA of the CDR3: TGTGCCAGCAGCTTAGTTCCGCAGGCCGGCTATGGCTACACCTTC.

This clonotype was seen many times. This chain connects TRBV7-8 to TRBJ2-1; 10 bases agree with TRBD1. Trimming at V came to 5 bases and at J to 8 bases, leaving 18 bases not matched to a gene. The CDR3 extends over 18 amino acids. Germline V lookup: CDR1 SGHVS, CDR2 FQNEAQ. The CDR3 bases are TGTGCCAGCAGCCCAACTTCCGGGACAGGGGTCGGCGGGGATGAGCAGTTCTTC. Amino acid sequence: CASSPTSGTGVGGDEQFF.

The chain is built from TRBV6-2 or TRBV6-3 and TRBJ2-3, with 8 bases matching TRBD2. CDR1 is MNHEY and CDR2 is SVGEGT in the germline V gene. V trimming: 6 bases; J trimming: 3 bases; junction bases outside the gene matches: 8. This CDR3 spans 15 amino acids. The CDR3 loop is CASRQSGRETDTQYF. The CDR3 DNA reads TGTGCCAGCAGGCAGAGCGGGAGAGAGACAGATACGCAGTATTTT.

In this sample, this clonotype turned up a few times. The genes are TRBV7-3 and TRBJ1-6; D gene uncertain. In germline, CDR1 is SGHTA, CDR2 FQGTGA. CDR3 length equals 14 residues. Trimming stripped 2 bases from V and 4 bases from J, with 6 bases between. The CDR3 region is CASSLGGYNSPLHF. CDR3 in DNA: TGTGCCAGCAGCTTAGGCGGATATAATTCACCCCTCCACTTT.

This clonotype was seen more than once but under ten times. J is TRBJ2-7 and V is TRBV5-5; 14 bases align to TRBD2. Germline V gene sequence: CDR1 SGHKS, CDR2 YYEKEE (reference sequence). This CDR3 contains 18 residues. V dropped 4 bases and J dropped 3; count of bases not matched to a gene: 12. The DNA of the CDR3 is TGTGCCAGCAGCATCCGCGGGACTAGCGGGGGTCAAGACTACGAGCAGTACTTC. This sequence encodes CASSIRGTSGGQDYEQYF.